The 18 T cell receptor beta chains below come from one sample, sequenced in a study of CD8+CD57+ T cells in acquired aplastic anemia. Those patients picked for sequencing had displayed CD8+CD57+ cell expansion on flow cytometry. Genomic DNA served as template for TCR beta VDJ and CDR3 profiling. TCRdb re-derived calls from the reads in MiXCR, one entry per CDR3 protein. The sample holds approximately 170,000 distinct CDR3 sequences, less than 50% seen once. The sequenced sample was sorted CD4+, CD8+, or CD8+CD57+ T cells (not recorded which) from PBMCs. The receptors derive from a human donor with aplastic anemia.

Details on this clonotype: A read error is possible here, since a much larger clone lies one base away. This chain connects TRBV6-1 to TRBJ2-5; 11 bases are a match to TRBD1. This CDR3 is built from 14 residues. V gave up 6 bases and J gave up 4 bases; unmatched junction bases: 4. Germline CDR1 is MNHNS and CDR2 is SASEGT. CDR3 bases: TGTGCCAGCAGCCGGGACAGGGGGAGAGAGACCCAGTACTTC. Protein sequence: CASSRDRGRETQYF.

The rearrangement joins TRBV2 to TRBJ1-2; no definite D call. Germline V gene sequence: CDR1 SNHLY, CDR2 FYNNEI. The V end lost 7 bases, the J end lost 4 bases, and 13 bases lay between the germline ends. The CDR3 sequence is 13 residues long. Written as DNA, the CDR3 is TGTGCCAGCAAAGAGAGTCAGACCTATGGCTACACCTTC. This encodes CASKESQTYGYTF.

This clonotype was recorded many times. The V call is TRBV6-1, the J call TRBJ2-3; D possibly corresponds to TRBD2 (5 bases). CDR1 is MNHNS and CDR2 is SASEGT in the germline V gene. V lost 5 bases and J 4 bases, leaving 13 bases between the germline ends. There are 14 residues in the CDR3. DNA of the CDR3: TGTGCCAGCAGTCCGAGTGGAGGTGCAGATACGCAGTATTTT. Encoded protein: CASSPSGGADTQYF.

This clonotype appeared many times. This chain connects TRBV6-1 to TRBJ1-6; 7 bases agree with TRBD1. The V gene's germline CDR1 is MNHNS and CDR2 SASEGT. V lost 8 bases to trimming and J lost 0 bases; unmatched junction nucleotides: 13. This CDR3 has 18 residues. The CDR3 spells CASHRSGQLSSYNSPLHF. DNA for the CDR3: TGTGCCAGCCACCGGTCGGGACAGTTGAGCTCCTATAATTCACCCCTCCACTTT.

The chain has TRBV2 and TRBJ2-3, with TRBD2 matching 10 bases. The trim removed 8 bases at V and 0 bases at J, leaving 5 bases unmatched. This CDR3 contains 15 residues. Germline V CDR1 and CDR2: SNHLY, FYNNEI. Here the CDR3 reads CASGASGGSTDTQYF. As DNA, the CDR3 is TGTGCCAGCGGCGCTAGCGGGGGAAGCACAGATACGCAGTATTTT.

This clonotype was detected ten times or more. The chain links TRBV19 to TRBJ2-2, with 9 nucleotides matching TRBD1. This CDR3 spans 14 amino acids. J gave up 7 bases and V 6 bases, and 6 bases lay outside the gene matches. Looked up from germline, CDR1 is LNHDA and CDR2 is SQIVND (reference sequence). The CDR3 DNA sequence: TGTGCCAGTAGGCCGGGACAGGGTTTCGGGGAGCTGTTTTTT. Translating it yields CASRPGQGFGELFF.

This clonotype was recorded at least ten times. The chain links TRBV5-1 to TRBJ2-2, with D tentatively TRBD2 (5 bases). Trimming took 1 base from V and 2 from J, leaving 9 bases between them. The CDR3 has 15 residues. The germline CDR1 and CDR2 sequences are SGHRS and YFSETQ. The CDR3 DNA reads as TGCGCCAGCAGCTTGATGGGAGTTAACACCGGGGAGCTGTTTTTT. This codes for CASSLMGVNTGELFF.

This clonotype was seen more than once but under ten times. This may stem from a read error, because a much larger clone lies one nucleotide away. The CDR3 coding sequence is TGTACCAGCAGTATTCAGGGGTGGGACACTGAAGCTTTCTTT. Protein sequence: CTSSIQGWDTEAFF. The V gene is TRBV4-2, the J gene TRBJ1-1; maybe TRBD1 (6 bases). Germline CDR1 LGHNA, CDR2 YNFKEQ. This CDR3 contains 14 residues.

The chain has TRBV25-1 and TRBJ2-3, with 7 bases aligning to TRBD1. V lost 5 bases, J lost 2 bases, and 7 bases stayed unmatched. The germline gives CDR1 MGHDK, CDR2 SYGVNS. CDR3 length: 15 amino acids. The CDR3 here is CASSLRDRATDTQYF. The CDR3 nucleotides are TGTGCCAGCAGTTTACGGGACAGAGCCACAGATACGCAGTATTTT.

The CDR3: CASTLGGYTDTQYF. The CDR3 DNA reads TGCGCCAGCACTCTGGGAGGCTACACAGATACGCAGTATTTT. This sequence joins TRBV5-1 and TRBJ2-3, with a tentative D call TRBD2 (6 bases). With 6 bases removed from V and 2 bases from J, the gap between germline ends came to 13 bases. CDR1 and CDR2 (germline): SGHRS, YFSETQ. The CDR3 spans 14 residues.

Points on this clonotype: A read error may be the cause here, since a much bigger clone is one base away. V gene TRBV4-2 combines with J gene TRBJ2-3; perhaps TRBD2 as D (6 bases). Germline CDR1 reads LGHNA; CDR2 reads YNFKEQ. The CDR3 runs to 15 residues. The CDR3 DNA is TGTGCCAGCAGCGAACCGGGACTCGGAACAGGTACGCAGTATTTT. Translating gives CASSEPGLGTGTQYF.

This clonotype was seen ten or more times. This chain joins TRBV9 and TRBJ1-1, with 7 bases that match TRBD1. The CDR3 is made up of 14 amino acids. The ends lost 2 bases at V and 1 base at J; junction bases unmatched: 2. Germline CDR1 reads SGDLS; CDR2 reads YYNGEE. This CDR3 reads CASSVTGRNTEAFF. CDR3 coding DNA: TGTGCCAGCAGCGTGACAGGGAGGAACACTGAAGCTTTCTTT.

In this sample, this clonotype turned up many times. The CDR3 region has the DNA TGTGCCAGCAGTTTAAAGAGCACAGATACGCAGTATTTT. It encodes CASSLKSTDTQYF. J is TRBJ2-3 and V is TRBV27, with D hard to call. Looked up from germline, CDR1 is MNHEY and CDR2 is SMNVEV (reference sequence). The CDR3 covers 13 residues. Trimming took off 2 bases at V and 0 bases at J, with 3 bases between the two ends.

This clonotype has a count of ten or more. The J gene is TRBJ2-3, the V gene TRBV12-3 or TRBV12-4, with D possibly being TRBD2 (5 bases). The CDR3 runs 15 residues. V dropped 2 bases and J dropped 4 bases, with 13 bases sitting between them. For the CDR3, the DNA is TGTGCCAGCAGTTTAATTCGACTACCCTCAGATACGCAGTATTTT. Translated: CASSLIRLPSDTQYF.

The sample holds a few counts of this clonotype. A much more abundant neighbour one base away suggests this may be a read error. Since the CDR3 does not end with the conserved phenylalanine or tryptophan, this likely comes from a read error. This sequence joins TRBV9 and TRBJ1-6; unclear D gene. With 0 bases removed from V and 5 bases from J, the gap between germline ends came to 6 bases. This CDR3 spans 14 amino acids. Germline V gene data show CDR1 as SGDLS and CDR2 as YYNGEE. The CDR3, as DNA: TGTGCCAGCAGCGTAGGGTCAGATAATTCACCCCTCCACTCT. Translated, it gives CASSVGSDNSPLHS.

This clonotype occurred many times. In nucleotides, the CDR3 is TGTGCCAGCAGTAGGTCATGGGGCACTGAAGCTTTCTTT. Protein sequence: CASSRSWGTEAFF. The chain has TRBV6-4 and TRBJ1-1; no clear D. The germline gives CDR1 MRHNA, CDR2 SNTAGT. The V gene lost 5 bases and the J gene lost 4 bases, with 11 bases spanning the gap. The CDR3 runs to 13 residues.

The V gene is TRBV10-3, the J gene TRBJ2-7, with 10 bases fitting TRBD1. The J segment lost 3 bases and the V segment lost 6 bases, leaving 8 bases of the junction unmatched. The V gene's germline CDR1 is ENHRY and CDR2 SYGVKD. The CDR3 has 15 residues. This chain's CDR3 is CAISPGQGGDYEQYV. The CDR3 DNA follows: TGTGCCATCAGCCCTGGACAGGGGGGCGACTACGAGCAGTACGTC.

The genes are TRBV6-2 or TRBV6-3 and TRBJ2-4; D is perhaps TRBD1 (6 bases). The CDR3 extends over 15 amino acids. Germline V gives CDR1 MNHEY, CDR2 SVGEGT. The V end was cut by 6 bases, the J end by 0 bases, with 12 bases between. The CDR3 sequence: CASRQEQGAKNIQYF. In DNA form, the CDR3 reads TGTGCCAGCAGACAAGAACAGGGAGCCAAAAACATTCAGTACTTC.